This is a list of T cell receptor beta chains from one sample in a study of blood T cell repertoires in COVID-19. Assay used: immunoSEQ multiplex PCR; TCRdb lists only in-frame clones, some missing. The data contain some 150,000 clones, roughly 90% of them singletons. The source material was peripheral blood. The receptors were gathered from a woman aged 55-69 years with COVID-19, enrolled during active disease. CDR3s include the opening cysteine and the closing phenylalanine or tryptophan. The D gene is left open where the match is weak. The size field is filled for only some rows; it gives once, few, many or a size class.

CDR3nt | CDR3aa | j_gene | abundance | v_gene | d_gene
TGTGCCAGCAGCGCCCGGACTAGCGCGGTCGAGCAGTACTTC | CASSARTSAVEQYF | TRBJ2-7 | - | TRBV11-3 | TRBD2
TGTGCCAGCTCCGTCGGGAGGCGTGGTGAGCAGTTCTTC | CASSVGRRGEQFF | TRBJ2-1 | - | TRBV6-6 | TRBD2
TGTGCCAGTAGTATCCCCGGCGGCGGAGGTAGCACTGAAGCTTTCTTT | CASSIPGGGGSTEAFF | TRBJ1-1 | - | TRBV19 | -
TGTGCCAGCAGTTTTATTGGGCGGGAGGATAGAAATGAGCAGTTCTTC | CASSFIGREDRNEQFF | TRBJ2-1 | - | TRBV28 | TRBD2
TGTGCCAGCAGCGAACGGACAGGGGCCCCCTACGAGCAGTACTTC | CASSERTGAPYEQYF | TRBJ2-7 | - | TRBV7-2 | TRBD1
TGCGCCAGCAGCCAGAGGACAGGCACGAACACAGATACGCAGTATTTT | CASSQRTGTNTDTQYF | TRBJ2-3 | - | TRBV4-1 | TRBD1
TGTGCCAGTAGTATAGATCCTAGCGGGAGGGCAAATGAGCAGTTCTTC | CASSIDPSGRANEQFF | TRBJ2-1 | - | TRBV19 | TRBD2
TGCAGCGACTGGGACAGGGGTAAGCAGTTCTTC | CSDWDRGKQFF | TRBJ2-1 | - | TRBV29-1 | TRBD1
TGTGCCAGCAGCTTAGTTGGCGGGAGTCAGAATGAGCAGTTCTTC | CASSLVGGSQNEQFF | TRBJ2-1 | few | TRBV13 | TRBD2
TGCAGCGCTGGGGGGACAGGGCGTACGGGGCAGTACTTC | CSAGGTGRTGQYF | TRBJ2-7 | - | TRBV29-1 | TRBD1
TGTGCCAGCAGCTCCCCCCGGCAGGTTGCCTACGAGCAGTACTTC | CASSSPRQVAYEQYF | TRBJ2-7 | - | TRBV7-2 | -
TGTGCCAGTAGTTTACAGGGGAATGAGCAGTACTTC | CASSLQGNEQYF | TRBJ2-7 | - | TRBV19 | TRBD1
TGTGCCAGTAGTCCCGGGACAGGGGCGGCTTTCTTT | CASSPGTGAAFF | TRBJ1-1 | - | TRBV19 | TRBD1
TGTGCCAGCTCTCCTGGGGGGGAACGCAATCAGCCCCAGCATTTT | CASSPGGERNQPQHF | TRBJ1-5 | once | TRBV7-2 | -
TGTGCCAGCAGCCGTCTAGCGGGAGAAGATACGCAGTATTTT | CASSRLAGEDTQYF | TRBJ2-3 | - | TRBV7-2 | TRBD2
TGTGCCAGCAGTTTATTGGGACAGGGGAAGCAGCCCCAGCATTTT | CASSLLGQGKQPQHF | TRBJ1-5 | - | TRBV28 | TRBD1
TGTGCCAGCTCACCAGGAGGGACCGCCGATACGCAGTATTTT | CASSPGGTADTQYF | TRBJ2-3 | - | TRBV18 | -
TGTGCCAGCAGTCGGACAGGGGAGTTTAGAAACACCATATATTTT | CASSRTGEFRNTIYF | TRBJ1-3 | - | TRBV2 | TRBD1